The table lists the clone carrying this T cell receptor beta chain with many counts. Germline CDR1 and CDR2: DFQATT and SNEGSKA (reference sequence). This CDR3 has 22 residues. Trimming took off 1 base at V and 0 bases at J, with 28 bases between the two ends. This entry comes from a study of glioma-infiltrating T cells. The iRepertoire nested amplicon-rescue multiplex PCR amplified TCR alpha and beta CDR3s from RNA. TCRdb ran MiXCR on the multiplex PCR reads and lists one entry per CDR3 protein. The sample records about 93,000 distinct CDR3 sequences, approximately 39% being singletons. The sequence derives from a human donor with low-grade glioma or glioblastoma, undergoing nonglioma brain surgery, or in good health (not recorded which). V and J are TRBV20-1 and TRBJ2-6; D possibly corresponds to TRBD1 (5 bases). The material sequenced was glioma tissue, nonneoplastic brain tissue, or PBMCs (not recorded which). The chain's CDR3 is CSARVFAKTGEAESSGANVLTF. CDR3 sequence (DNA): TGCAGTGCTAGAGTTTTCGCGAAAACAGGCGAGGCCGAGAGCTCTGGGGCCAACGTCCTGACTTTC.